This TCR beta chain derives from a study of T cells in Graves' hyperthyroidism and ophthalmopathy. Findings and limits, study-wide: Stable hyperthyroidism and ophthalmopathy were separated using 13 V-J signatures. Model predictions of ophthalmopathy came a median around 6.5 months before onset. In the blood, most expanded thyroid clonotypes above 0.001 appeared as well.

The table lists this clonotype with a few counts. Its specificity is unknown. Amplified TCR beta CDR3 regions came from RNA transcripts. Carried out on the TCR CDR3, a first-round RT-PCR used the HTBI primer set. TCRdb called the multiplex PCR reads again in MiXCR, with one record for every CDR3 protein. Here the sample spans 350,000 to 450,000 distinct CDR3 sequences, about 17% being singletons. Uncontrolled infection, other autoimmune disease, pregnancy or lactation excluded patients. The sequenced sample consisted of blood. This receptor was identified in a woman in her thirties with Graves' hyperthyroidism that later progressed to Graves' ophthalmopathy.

The CDR3 loop reads CASSSLGHSGNTIYF. The DNA for the CDR3 is TGTGCCAGCAGTTCTCTGGGACACTCTGGAAACACCATATATTTT. The chain combines TRBV27 with TRBJ1-3, with D possibly matching TRBD1 (6 bases). The CDR3 spans 15 residues. V was pared by 4 bases and J by 0 bases, with 10 bases between. From germline, CDR1 is MNHEY and CDR2 SMNVEV (reference sequence).